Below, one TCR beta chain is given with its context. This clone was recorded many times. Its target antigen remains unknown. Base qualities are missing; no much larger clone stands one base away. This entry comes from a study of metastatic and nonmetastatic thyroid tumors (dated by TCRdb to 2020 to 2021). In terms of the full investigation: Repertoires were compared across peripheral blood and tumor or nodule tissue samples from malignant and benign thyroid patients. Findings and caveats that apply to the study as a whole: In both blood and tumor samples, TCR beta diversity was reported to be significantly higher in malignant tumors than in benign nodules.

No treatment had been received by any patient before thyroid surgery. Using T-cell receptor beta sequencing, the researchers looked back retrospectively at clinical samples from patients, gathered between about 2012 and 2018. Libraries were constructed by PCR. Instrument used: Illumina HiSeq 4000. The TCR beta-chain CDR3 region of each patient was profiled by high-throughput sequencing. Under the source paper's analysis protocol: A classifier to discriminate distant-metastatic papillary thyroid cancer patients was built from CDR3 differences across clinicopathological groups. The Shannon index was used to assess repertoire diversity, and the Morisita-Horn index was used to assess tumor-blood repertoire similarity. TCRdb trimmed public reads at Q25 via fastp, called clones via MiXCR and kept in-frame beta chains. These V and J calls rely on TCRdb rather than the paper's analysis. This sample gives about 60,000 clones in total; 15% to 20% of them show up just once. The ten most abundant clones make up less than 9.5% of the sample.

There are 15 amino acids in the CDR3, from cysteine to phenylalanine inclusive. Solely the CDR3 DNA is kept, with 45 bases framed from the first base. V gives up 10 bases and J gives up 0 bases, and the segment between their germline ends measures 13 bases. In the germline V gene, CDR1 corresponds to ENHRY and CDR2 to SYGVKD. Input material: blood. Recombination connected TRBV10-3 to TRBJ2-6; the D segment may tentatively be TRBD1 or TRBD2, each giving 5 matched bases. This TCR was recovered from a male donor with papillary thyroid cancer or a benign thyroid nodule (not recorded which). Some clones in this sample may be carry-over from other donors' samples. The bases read TGTGCCACCAGGGAGCGGAACTCTGGGGCCAACGTCCTGACTTTC. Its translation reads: CATRERNSGANVLTF.